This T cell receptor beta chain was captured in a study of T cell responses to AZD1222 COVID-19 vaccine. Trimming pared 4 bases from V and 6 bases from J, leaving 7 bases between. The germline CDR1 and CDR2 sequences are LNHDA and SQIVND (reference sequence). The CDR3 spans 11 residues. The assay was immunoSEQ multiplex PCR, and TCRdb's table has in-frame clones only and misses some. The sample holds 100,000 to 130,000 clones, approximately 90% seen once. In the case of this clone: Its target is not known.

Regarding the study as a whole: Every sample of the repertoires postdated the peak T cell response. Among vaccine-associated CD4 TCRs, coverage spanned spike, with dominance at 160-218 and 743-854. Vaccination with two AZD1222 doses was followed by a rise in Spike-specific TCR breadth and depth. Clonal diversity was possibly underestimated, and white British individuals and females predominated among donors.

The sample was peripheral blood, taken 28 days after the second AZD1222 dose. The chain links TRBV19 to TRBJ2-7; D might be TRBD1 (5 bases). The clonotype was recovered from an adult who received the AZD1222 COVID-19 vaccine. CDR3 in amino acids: CASSTGIEQYF. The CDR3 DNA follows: TGTGCCAGTAGTACAGGGATCGAGCAGTACTTC.